Listed here are 3 T cell receptor beta chains from one sample, sequenced in a study of CD8+CD57+ T cells in acquired aplastic anemia. Genomic DNA was employed as the template in profiling TCR beta VDJ and CDR3. TCRdb re-analysed the reads in MiXCR, keeping a single row per CDR3 protein. Altogether about 190,000 distinct CDR3 sequences are present, about half being singletons, with the ten largest covering about 15%. Source material: sorted CD4+, CD8+, or CD8+CD57+ T cells (not recorded which) from PBMCs. These receptors were collected from a human donor in good health, serving as a control.

The V call is TRBV19, the J call TRBJ2-1; 10 nucleotides align to TRBD1. CDR1 and CDR2 (germline): LNHDA, SQIVND (reference sequence). CDR3 size: 15 residues. Trimming removed 5 bases from V and 6 bases from J; junction bases left unmatched: 7. In DNA form, the CDR3 reads TGTGCCAGTAGTCCGTGGACAGGGGGTAGCAATGAGCAGTTCTTC. It yields the protein CASSPWTGGSNEQFF.

Only a few counts were recorded for this clonotype. This CDR3 reads CASSSPLGKSAREGYTF. The CDR3 nucleotides are TGTGCCAGCAGCTCACCCCTGGGGAAGTCCGCTCGAGAAGGCTACACCTTC. V usage is TRBV5-5 and J usage is TRBJ1-2; D gene ambiguous. The length of the CDR3 is 17 residues. V shed 3 bases and J shed 8 bases, with 26 bases lying between them. Germline lookup yields CDR1 SGHKS and CDR2 YYEKEE (reference sequence). The full variable domain, with the rest looked up from reference TRBV5-5 and TRBJ1-2, is DAGVTQSPTHLIKTRGQQVTLRCSPISGHKSVSWYQQVLGQGPQFIFQYYEKEERGRGNFPDRFSARQFPNYSSELNVNALLLGDSALYLCASSSPLGKSAREGYTFGSGTRLTVV.

The chain uses TRBV7-3 and TRBJ2-3; a weak D match, TRBD2 (7 bases). CDR1 and CDR2 (germline): SGHTA, FQGTGA. The CDR3 is made up of 16 amino acids. Trimming took off 2 bases at V and 4 bases at J, with 16 bases between the two ends. In DNA form, the CDR3 reads TGTGCCAGCAGCTTAGTGTCGGCGGGGGCTCCAGATACGCAGTATTTT. It yields the protein CASSLVSAGAPDTQYF.